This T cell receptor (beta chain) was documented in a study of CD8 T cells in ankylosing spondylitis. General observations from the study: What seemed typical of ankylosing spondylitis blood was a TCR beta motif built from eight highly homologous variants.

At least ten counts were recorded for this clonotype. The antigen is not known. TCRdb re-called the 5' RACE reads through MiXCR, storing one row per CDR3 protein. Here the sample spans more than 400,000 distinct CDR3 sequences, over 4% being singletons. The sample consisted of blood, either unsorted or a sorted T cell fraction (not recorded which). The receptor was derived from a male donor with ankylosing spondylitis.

This CDR3 is CSVILAATQYF. Here the CDR3 DNA reads TGCAGCGTAATACTAGCGGCGACCCAGTACTTC. The rearrangement joins TRBV29-1 to TRBJ2-5; TRBD2 agrees at 8 bases. V lost 6 bases and J lost 7; bases outside the gene matches: 4. The CDR3 contains 11 residues. The germline CDR1 and CDR2 sequences are SQVTM and ANQGSEA.